Listed here are 26 T cell receptor beta chains from one sample, sequenced in a study of identical twins. MiXCR was run by TCRdb on the 5' RACE reads, yielding one entry per CDR3 protein. The table has some 500,000 distinct CDR3 sequences, 14% seen once. These same data were also listed under a study on yellow fever vaccine responses in identical twins.

Source material: CD4+ T cells sorted from blood. The receptors shown here come from a woman aged 18-29 years in good health.

This clonotype was observed a handful of times. The V gene is TRBV12-3 or TRBV12-4, the J gene TRBJ2-3; TRBD2 aligns across 15 bases. The CDR3 spans 17 residues. With V trimmed by 4 bases and J by 1 base, 3 bases remained unmatched. The CDR3 bases are TGTGCCAGCAGTTCACGGACTAGCGGGAGGGGCACAGATACGCAGTATTTT. Translation: CASSSRTSGRGTDTQYF.

This clonotype has just a few counts. The chain couples TRBV20-1 to TRBJ2-1; D remains unclear. The CDR3 covers 17 residues. Trimming removed 0 bases at V and 2 bases at J, with 17 bases between. Germline V lookup: CDR1 DFQATT, CDR2 SNEGSKA (reference sequence). CDR3 in amino acids: CSARDRMDGGPYNEQFF. Written as DNA, the CDR3 is TGCAGTGCTAGAGATCGTATGGACGGCGGCCCCTACAATGAGCAGTTCTTC.

This clonotype appeared a few times. CDR3 region: CASSQAYSGGLRRETQYF. As DNA, the CDR3 is TGTGCCAGCAGCCAAGCTTATTCTGGAGGTCTGAGGCGGGAGACCCAGTACTTC. The J gene is TRBJ2-5, the V gene TRBV14, with D perhaps matching TRBD2 (5 bases). Trimming shortened V by 1 base and J by 5 bases, and 23 bases separated the two germline ends. Per the germline V gene, CDR1 is SGHDN and CDR2 is FVKESK. The CDR3 has 18 amino acids.

In its sample, this clonotype was seen a few times. This chain links TRBV4-2 with TRBJ2-6; TRBD1 might be the D (5 bases). The CDR3 covers 17 residues. Germline lookup yields CDR1 LGHNA and CDR2 YNFKEQ. Between the trimmed V and J ends, which lost 0 bases and 0 bases, there was a span of 9 bases. This CDR3 is CASSQDTTDSGANVLTF. The CDR3 coding sequence is TGTGCCAGCAGCCAAGACACGACAGACTCTGGGGCCAACGTCCTGACTTTC.

This clonotype was detected a few times. The chain links TRBV7-9 to TRBJ1-1; 8 nucleotides match TRBD1. V trimming: 6 bases; J trimming: 3 bases; junction bases outside the gene matches: 6. Germline assignment: CDR1 SEHNR and CDR2 FQNEAQ (reference sequence). The CDR3 is 14 residues long. Written as DNA, the CDR3 is TGTGCCAGCAGATTCTTGACAGGGGACACTGAAGCTTTCTTT. It is translated as CASRFLTGDTEAFF.

This clonotype came up a few times. The V call is TRBV4-1, the J call TRBJ2-1; 9 bases are shared with TRBD2. Germline loops: CDR1 MGHRA, CDR2 YSYEKL. The junction had 7 bases not matched to a gene; V was cut back by 1 base and J by 9 bases. CDR3 length: 15 amino acids. CDR3 sequence reads: CASSQVAGVRGEQFF. In DNA, the CDR3 is TGCGCCAGCAGCCAAGTAGCGGGAGTACGGGGTGAGCAGTTCTTC.

The genes are TRBV24-1 and TRBJ2-1; 10 bases fit TRBD1. The CDR3 runs to 16 residues. The V gene end was trimmed by 3 bases and the J gene end by 6 bases; junction bases not matched to a gene: 7. Germline loops: CDR1 KGHDR, CDR2 SFDVKD. This CDR3 is CATSDPTGTGVNEQFF. The DNA of the CDR3 is TGTGCCACCAGTGATCCCACCGGGACAGGGGTCAATGAGCAGTTCTTC.

This clonotype was counted between two and nine times. The chain uses TRBV6-2 or TRBV6-3 and TRBJ2-7, with 11 bases that match TRBD2. The germline V gene has CDR1 MNHEY and CDR2 SVGEGT. V lost 4 bases, J lost 2 bases, and 7 bases stayed unmatched. CDR3 size: 16 residues. CDR3 loop: CASSFPGLAVAYEQYF. The CDR3 DNA follows: TGTGCCAGCAGTTTTCCGGGACTAGCGGTAGCCTACGAGCAGTACTTC.

The chain employs TRBV24-1 and TRBJ2-7, with TRBD1 as a possible D gene (6 bases). The CDR3 sequence is 15 residues long. V gave up 4 bases and J gave up 2 bases, with 14 bases separating them. Germline V gene sequence: CDR1 KGHDR, CDR2 SFDVKD. DNA for the CDR3: TGTGCCACCAGTGACCCCTCACAGGGAACCTACGAGCAGTACTTC. Protein product: CATSDPSQGTYEQYF.

This clonotype came up a few times. V is TRBV5-1 and J is TRBJ2-7; no reliable D call. V was cut by 0 bases and J by 7 bases, with 17 bases left in between. Germline V gives CDR1 SGHRS, CDR2 YFSETQ. CDR3 size: 15 residues. In DNA form, the CDR3 reads TGCGCCAGCAGCTTGGCCCCCGGGTTATCTGTTGAGCAGTACTTC. Encoded protein: CASSLAPGLSVEQYF.

This clonotype has just a few counts. V usage is TRBV29-1 and J usage is TRBJ2-5; 8 bases agree with TRBD1. The CDR3 is made up of 14 amino acids. V lost 2 bases to trimming and J lost 4 bases; unmatched junction nucleotides: 6. Germline assignment: CDR1 SQVTM and CDR2 ANQGSEA. CDR3 amino acids: CSVESGRGRETQYF. The DNA for the CDR3 is TGCAGCGTTGAATCGGGCAGGGGGCGAGAGACCCAGTACTTC.

The table lists this clonotype with a few counts. J is TRBJ1-6 and V is TRBV5-1; 8 nucleotides match TRBD1. Germline loops: CDR1 SGHRS, CDR2 YFSETQ. The CDR3 length is 16 residues. The junction had 8 bases not matched to a gene; V was cut back by 2 bases and J by 7 bases. CDR3 sequence reads: CASSLRQGASNSPLHF. CDR3 in DNA: TGCGCCAGCAGCTTAAGGCAGGGGGCTTCAAATTCACCCCTCCACTTT. The full variable domain, with the rest looked up from reference TRBV5-1 and TRBJ1-6, is KAGVTQTPRYLIKTRGQQVTLSCSPISGHRSVSWYQQTPGQGLQFLFEYFSETQRNKGNFPGRFSGRQFSNSRSEMNVSTLELGDSALYLCASSLRQGASNSPLHFGNGTRLTVT.

As regards this clonotype: A much larger clone differs by one base, so this may be a read error. The chain links TRBV20-1 to TRBJ2-3, with D uncertain. Germline V gene data show CDR1 as DFQATT and CDR2 as SNEGSKA (reference sequence). Trimming stripped 8 bases from V and 2 bases from J, with 17 bases between. CDR3 length: 14 amino acids. CDR3 loop: CSTPLNWATDTQYF. The CDR3 DNA sequence: TGCAGTACTCCACTGAATTGGGCCACAGATACGCAGTATTTT.

The chain has TRBV6-2 or TRBV6-3 and TRBJ2-3, with 10 bases matching TRBD1. Trimming took 2 bases from V and 3 from J; bases not matched to a gene: 2. The CDR3 consists of 15 residues. Germline V gene lookup returns CDR1 MNHEY and CDR2 SVGEGT. CDR3 sequence (DNA): TGTGCCAGCAGTTACGGGGGACAGGGGACAGATACGCAGTATTTT. Amino acids: CASSYGGQGTDTQYF.

The sample holds a few counts of this clonotype. The chain links TRBV4-1 to TRBJ2-1, with 7 positions matching TRBD2. With 7 bases clipped from V and 7 bases from J, the junction kept 16 bases outside the gene matches. The CDR3 is made up of 16 amino acids. CDR1 MGHRA and CDR2 YSYEKL come from the germline V gene. DNA of the CDR3: TGCGCCAGCACAAACGAGGCGGGAGTGGTTTATAATGAGCAGTTCTTC. This codes for CASTNEAGVVYNEQFF.

The chain is built from TRBV2 and TRBJ2-2; 7 nucleotides align to TRBD1. The V segment lost 0 bases and the J segment 7 bases; nucleotides outside the gene matches: 5. Per the germline V gene, CDR1 is SNHLY and CDR2 is FYNNEI. The CDR3 consists of 15 residues. DNA of the CDR3: TGTGCCAGCAGTGAAGCCCCGACAGGGCTCGGGGAGCTGTTTTTT. Translation: CASSEAPTGLGELFF.

J is TRBJ2-3 and V is TRBV3-1; possible D gene TRBD2, 6 bases. Per the germline V gene, CDR1 is LGHDT and CDR2 is YNNKEL (reference sequence). Trimming shortened V by 0 bases and J by 11 bases, and 12 bases separated the two germline ends. The CDR3 covers 13 residues. DNA for the CDR3: TGTGCCAGCAGCCAAGACGTTCTCGGGGGGCAGTATTTT. Amino acid sequence: CASSQDVLGGQYF.

This clonotype appeared a few times. This chain uses TRBV20-1 with TRBJ2-5, with D possibly called TRBD1 or TRBD2 (5 bases each). Deletions cut 5 bases from V and 4 bases from J, with 11 bases between. Germline V gene sequence: CDR1 DFQATT, CDR2 SNEGSKA (reference sequence). The CDR3 has 12 amino acids. This chain's CDR3 is CSAQLGTETQYF. The CDR3 nucleotides are TGCAGTGCTCAACTCGGGACAGAGACCCAGTACTTC.

The chain uses TRBV12-3 or TRBV12-4 and TRBJ2-6; D gene uncertain. V dropped 3 bases and J dropped 0 bases, with 9 bases sitting between them. The CDR3 has 16 amino acids. The CDR3 here is CASSFYIGSGANVLTF. CDR3 sequence (DNA): TGTGCCAGCAGTTTTTACATCGGCTCTGGGGCCAACGTCCTGACTTTC.

This chain links TRBV7-9 with TRBJ2-2, with D hard to call. The CDR3 contains 15 residues. CDR1 and CDR2 (germline): SEHNR, FQNEAQ (reference sequence). Trimming left V 1 base short and J 5 bases short, with 11 bases between. Here the CDR3 reads CASSLDLVGTGELFF. CDR3 bases: TGTGCCAGCAGCTTAGACCTAGTCGGGACCGGGGAGCTGTTTTTT.

This clonotype was observed many times. V gene TRBV27 combines with J gene TRBJ2-7, with 8 bases matching TRBD2. CDR1 MNHEY and CDR2 SMNVEV come from the germline V gene (reference sequence). This CDR3 has 14 amino acids. V lost 6 bases and J lost 0; bases outside the gene matches: 4. The chain's CDR3 is CASRLSGSSYEQYF. The CDR3 nucleotides are TGTGCCAGCAGACTGAGCGGGAGCTCCTACGAGCAGTACTTC.

This clonotype was detected only a few times. The J gene is TRBJ2-1, the V gene TRBV14, with D perhaps matching TRBD1 (6 bases). CDR1 and CDR2 from the germline V gene are SGHDN and FVKESK. The CDR3 covers 16 residues. Trimming removed 4 bases from V and 4 bases from J, with 17 bases in between. The CDR3 loop is CASSLLTGIGYNEQFF. The CDR3 DNA follows: TGTGCCAGCAGCCTACTTACAGGGATTGGGTACAATGAGCAGTTCTTC.

J is TRBJ2-1 and V is TRBV9, with 14 bases that match TRBD2. Germline trimming cut 3 bases from V and 8 bases from J; bases unmatched to any gene: 4. Germline V gene data show CDR1 as SGDLS and CDR2 as YYNGEE. The CDR3 contains 15 residues. The CDR3 DNA reads TGTGCCAGCAGCGAGGGACTAGCGGGAGATCATGAGCAGTTCTTC. Translation: CASSEGLAGDHEQFF.

Only a few counts were recorded for this clonotype. This chain connects TRBV3-1 to TRBJ2-7, with D possibly TRBD1 on 5 matching bases. V lost 3 bases to trimming and J lost 1 base, with 13 bases between them. The CDR3 is made up of 15 amino acids. Per germline, CDR1 LGHDT and CDR2 YNNKEL (reference sequence). In DNA form, the CDR3 reads TGTGCCAGCAGCCAGTCGAGACAGCCATCCTACGAGCAGTACTTC. This translates into CASSQSRQPSYEQYF.

This clonotype was recorded a few times. The V gene is TRBV5-1, the J gene TRBJ2-1; possibly TRBD1 for D (6 bases). Germline V gene lookup returns CDR1 SGHRS and CDR2 YFSETQ. The V end lost 4 bases, the J end lost 12 bases, and 20 bases lay between the germline ends. The CDR3 contains 14 residues. In DNA form, the CDR3 reads TGCGCCAGCAGCCCCACTGACCCAGGGGTGGCGCAGTTCTTC. Encoded protein: CASSPTDPGVAQFF.

The chain employs TRBV11-2 and TRBJ2-1, with TRBD2 as a possible D gene (6 bases). Germline V CDR1 and CDR2: SGHAT, FQNNGV. V was trimmed by 5 bases and J by 1 base, leaving 21 bases between them. CDR3 size: 18 residues. The CDR3, as DNA: TGTGCCAGCAGCCTAGGGAGGCGACAGATTTCATCCTACAATGAGCAGTTCTTC. It encodes CASSLGRRQISSYNEQFF.